This TCR beta chain was captured in a study of cytomegalovirus exposure and HLA in healthy donors. Overall study findings and caveats: A few CMV-associated chains proved CMV antigen-specific in vitro.

The CDR3 loop spans 17 amino acids. Germline values: CDR1 PRHDT, CDR2 FYEKMQ (reference sequence). J gave up 4 bases and V 2 bases, and 14 bases lay outside the gene matches. This clone was counted between two and nine times. Its matching antigen is unknown. The PCR was carried out with 60 Vbeta primers and 13 Jbeta primers. Profiling relied on immunoSEQ multiplex PCR, and the TCRdb table lists in-frame clones only, not all of them. The table lists about 160,000 clones, 83% of them singletons. Among the donors, all were healthy bone marrow donors. The TCR sequence derives from a man aged 45 to 65 in good health and CMV-seropositive. This sequence joins TRBV13 and TRBJ2-7; TRBD2 matches at 7 bases. The sequenced sample consisted of PBMCs. The CDR3 protein is CASSLMSPAGVVYEQYF. Written as DNA, the CDR3 is TGTGCCAGCAGCTTAATGTCCCCTGCGGGGGTCGTTTACGAGCAGTACTTC.